Below, 26 T cell receptor beta chains from the same sample are listed, as sequenced in a study of blood T cell repertoires in COVID-19. Sequenced by immunoSEQ multiplex PCR; TCRdb stores in-frame clones only, minus some. Of 200,000 to 300,000 clones listed, around 90% are singletons. The sequencing sample was made of peripheral blood. The source of these receptors is a man between 18 and 29 years old with active or convalescent COVID-19.

The rearrangement uses TRBV7-2 and TRBJ1-5; tentatively, D is TRBD1 (6 bases). V gave up 3 bases and J gave up 1 base, with 7 bases separating them. The CDR3 runs 14 residues. Germline loops: CDR1 SGHTA, CDR2 FQGNSA. CDR3 amino acids: CASSLGHSNQPQHF. For the CDR3, the DNA is TGTGCCAGCAGCTTGGGACACAGCAATCAGCCCCAGCATTTT.

On this clone: One end of the junction varies from germline; a read error may be responsible. The chain recombines TRBV7-7 with TRBJ2-5; D perhaps matches TRBD2 (7 bases). The germline CDR1 and CDR2 sequences are SSHAT and FNYEAQ (reference sequence). This CDR3 has 15 residues. The CDR3 sequence is CASTPLGGAQETQYF. DNA for the CDR3: TGTGCTAGCACCCCCCTGGGGGGGGCGCAAGAGACCCAGTACTTC.

The genes are TRBV23-1 and TRBJ1-2, with 7 bases that match TRBD1. TRBV23-1 has ORF status, its function being uncertain. The length of the CDR3 is 14 residues. With V trimmed by 11 bases and J by 3 bases, 12 bases remained unmatched. The CDR3 loop is CAPFIEDRDYGYTF. CDR3 sequence (DNA): TGCGCCCCCTTTATCGAAGACAGGGACTATGGCTACACCTTC.

The V gene is TRBV5-1, the J gene TRBJ2-5, with 9 bases that match TRBD2. The V and J ends lost 4 bases and 3 bases, in that order; junction bases with no gene match: 4. The CDR3 length is 14 residues. Germline-derived CDR1 and CDR2 are SGHRS and YFSETQ. In nucleotides, the CDR3 is TGCGCCAGCAGCCCCCGGACTAGCGAAGAGACCCAGTACTTC. Residues: CASSPRTSEETQYF.

V gene TRBV2 combines with J gene TRBJ2-1; no clear D. The germline V and J ends were trimmed by 5 bases and 3 bases, with 8 bases remaining between them. The CDR3 contains 13 residues. CDR1 and CDR2 (germline): SNHLY, FYNNEI. CDR3 sequence (DNA): TGTGCCAGCAGTTTAACTATCTACAATGAGCAGTTCTTC. Translating it yields CASSLTIYNEQFF.

The chain couples TRBV5-6 to TRBJ1-6; no clear D. Per germline, CDR1 SGHDT and CDR2 YYEEEE. V was shortened by 2 bases and J by 7 bases, with 4 bases between the two germline ends. The CDR3 loop spans 12 amino acids. Here the CDR3 DNA reads TGTGCCAGCAGCTTCCTGAATTCACCCCTCCACTTT. This gives the protein CASSFLNSPLHF.

V usage is TRBV7-2 and J usage is TRBJ2-5; perhaps TRBD2 as D (7 bases). This CDR3 comprises 15 residues. Germline CDR1 is SGHTA and CDR2 is FQGNSA. Trimming pared 5 bases from V and 2 bases from J, leaving 15 bases between. This CDR3 is CASSGRGGAQETQYF. Here the CDR3 DNA reads TGTGCCAGCAGCGGTAGGGGGGGGGCTCAAGAGACCCAGTACTTC.

The chain couples TRBV7-2 to TRBJ1-1; no clear D. The CDR3 runs to 14 residues. Germline CDR1 SGHTA, CDR2 FQGNSA. V dropped 0 bases and J dropped 3 bases, with 8 bases sitting between them. DNA of the CDR3: TGTGCCAGCAGCTTAGCGTGGGGAGACACTGAAGCTTTCTTT. Translated, it gives CASSLAWGDTEAFF.

The chain couples TRBV30 to TRBJ1-2; D not resolved. Germline-derived CDR1 and CDR2 are GTSNPN and SVGIG (reference sequence). Deletions cut 0 bases from V and 2 bases from J, with 7 bases between. The length of the CDR3 is 13 residues. The CDR3 protein is CAWSVLGNYGYTF. The CDR3 DNA follows: TGTGCCTGGAGTGTACTAGGGAACTATGGCTACACCTTC.

The rearrangement joins TRBV6-5 to TRBJ2-5, with 12 positions matching TRBD2. This CDR3 has 15 amino acids. V shed 6 bases, J shed 4 bases, and the junction held 6 bases outside the gene matches. The germline CDR1 and CDR2 sequences are MNHEY and SVGAGI. CDR3 sequence: CASRFSTSGRETQYF. The CDR3 DNA is TGTGCCAGCAGATTTTCGACTAGCGGGAGAGAGACCCAGTACTTC.

The chain recombines TRBV7-8 with TRBJ2-2; possible D gene TRBD2, 5 bases. This CDR3 is built from 16 residues. V lost 5 bases, J lost 6 bases, and 19 bases lay in between. CDR1 and CDR2 (germline): SGHVS, FQNEAQ. The CDR3 sequence is CASSATRTGRSGELFF. The CDR3, as DNA: TGTGCCAGCAGCGCCACACGGACGGGAAGGTCCGGGGAGCTGTTTTTT.

V usage is TRBV6-1 and J usage is TRBJ2-1; 12 bases align to TRBD2. Trimming removed 1 base from V and 7 bases from J; junction bases left unmatched: 11. Germline V gene lookup returns CDR1 MNHNS and CDR2 SASEGT. The CDR3 is made up of 18 amino acids. The CDR3 DNA reads TGTGCCAGCAGTGAAGGGCTAGCGGGAGGGGGCTTGGGGAATGAGCAGTTCTTC. It is translated as CASSEGLAGGGLGNEQFF.

The chain uses TRBV5-1 and TRBJ2-7; 8 positions agree with TRBD1. The germline CDR1 and CDR2 sequences are SGHRS and YFSETQ. The CDR3 consists of 15 residues. The ends lost 4 bases at V and 6 bases at J; junction bases unmatched: 12. CDR3 sequence: CASSPSGTGAIEQYF. The DNA of the CDR3 is TGCGCCAGCAGCCCGTCCGGGACAGGAGCCATCGAGCAGTACTTC.

The rearrangement joins TRBV4-1 to TRBJ1-5; the match to TRBD1 covers 9 bases. Germline assignment: CDR1 MGHRA and CDR2 YSYEKL. The CDR3 has 16 amino acids. J was trimmed by 5 bases and V by 3 bases; bases with no gene match: 8. In DNA, the CDR3 is TGCGCCAGCAGCCAGCTCACAGGGGGCTCGGATCAGCCCCAGCATTTT. Translating it yields CASSQLTGGSDQPQHF.

The V gene is TRBV27, the J gene TRBJ2-1, with TRBD2 matching 7 bases. V lost 6 bases and J lost 0; bases outside the gene matches: 5. Per the germline V gene, CDR1 is MNHEY and CDR2 is SMNVEV (reference sequence). The CDR3 extends over 15 amino acids. The DNA of the CDR3 is TGTGCCAGCAGCTTACTAGCGTACTCCTACAATGAGCAGTTCTTC. Amino acids: CASSLLAYSYNEQFF.

The J gene is TRBJ2-7, the V gene TRBV6-2 or TRBV6-3, with a weak D call TRBD2 (5 bases). Per the germline V gene, CDR1 is MNHEY and CDR2 is SVGEGT. This CDR3 has 15 amino acids. V lost 5 bases and J 4 bases, leaving 18 bases between the germline ends. CDR3 amino acids: CASSAWGAEGYEQYF. The CDR3 nucleotides read TGTGCCAGCAGTGCGTGGGGAGCGGAAGGGTACGAGCAGTACTTC.

The rearrangement uses TRBV5-1 and TRBJ2-1, with 10 bases aligning to TRBD2. CDR3 size: 13 residues. The trim removed 2 bases at V and 8 bases at J, leaving 1 base unmatched. Germline values: CDR1 SGHRS, CDR2 YFSETQ. CDR3 sequence: CASSFLAGDEQFF. CDR3 nucleotide sequence: TGCGCCAGCAGCTTTCTAGCGGGAGATGAGCAGTTCTTC.

The chain is built from TRBV4-3 and TRBJ1-2; no reliable D call. The CDR3 is 13 residues long. Germline V gene data show CDR1 as LGHNA and CDR2 as YSLEER. V lost 2 bases and J lost 4, with 8 bases in between. CDR3 amino acids: CASSQSVAYGYTF. The CDR3 nucleotides are TGCGCCAGCAGCCAATCAGTCGCCTATGGCTACACCTTC.

The count of this clone is one. V gene TRBV6-5 combines with J gene TRBJ2-2; the match to TRBD1 covers 8 bases. The CDR3 runs to 16 residues. Germline V gene lookup returns CDR1 MNHEY and CDR2 SVGAGI. The V and J ends lost 2 bases and 3 bases, in that order; junction bases with no gene match: 5. CDR3: CASSYLGQGYTGELFF. DNA of the CDR3: TGTGCCAGCAGTTACCTTGGACAGGGATACACCGGGGAGCTGTTTTTT.

This chain connects TRBV10-2 to TRBJ2-5; TRBD2 matches at 8 bases. In germline, CDR1 is WSHSY, CDR2 SAAADI. V shed 3 bases, J shed 6 bases, and the junction held 6 bases outside the gene matches. The CDR3 is 14 amino acids. CDR3 nucleotides: TGCGCCAGCAGTGAAGGGACTAGAGACCAGACCCAGTACTTC. Its translation: CASSEGTRDQTQYF.

This clone has just one count. The rearrangement uses TRBV6-5 and TRBJ1-4, with 8 bases aligning to TRBD1. CDR3 length equals 14 residues. Trimming took 2 bases from V and 7 from J; bases not matched to a gene: 3. The germline V gene encodes CDR1 MNHEY and CDR2 SVGAGI. In nucleotides, the CDR3 is TGTGCCAGCAGTTACCAGGGGGCCGGTGAAAAACTGTTTTTT. Its protein is CASSYQGAGEKLFF.

This chain joins TRBV10-1 and TRBJ2-1; a possible D gene is TRBD2 (7 bases). This CDR3 spans 13 amino acids. V lost 2 bases and J 9 bases, leaving 11 bases between the germline ends. CDR1 and CDR2 (germline): WNHNN, SYGVQD (reference sequence). The CDR3 loop is CASSEGGGREQFF. The CDR3 nucleotides read TGCGCCAGCAGTGAGGGGGGGGGCCGTGAGCAGTTCTTC.

This rearrangement joins TRBV30 to TRBJ1-2, with 11 bases fitting TRBD1. CDR3 length: 15 amino acids. V shed 3 bases, J shed 4 bases, and the junction held 7 bases outside the gene matches. Germline V gives CDR1 GTSNPN, CDR2 SVGIG (reference sequence). DNA for the CDR3: TGTGCCTGGAGCCCGCCGGGACAGGGGGTCTATGGCTACACCTTC. Residues: CAWSPPGQGVYGYTF. The full variable domain, its missing parts supplied by reference TRBV30 and TRBJ1-2, is SQTIHQWPATLVQPVGSPLSLECTVEGTSNPNLYWYRQAAGRGLQLLFYSVGIGQISSEVPQNLSASRPQDRQFILSSKKLLLSDSGFYLCAWSPPGQGVYGYTFGSGTRLTVV.

The rearrangement links TRBV25-1 to TRBJ2-1, with D perhaps TRBD2 (7 bases). The V gene's germline CDR1 is MGHDK and CDR2 SYGVNS. The CDR3 runs to 16 residues. V was shortened by 3 bases and J by 7 bases, with 19 bases between the two germline ends. CDR3 coding DNA: TGTGCCAGCAGTGACCTAGCGGACAGTCTTGGTAATGAGCAGTTCTTC. Protein: CASSDLADSLGNEQFF.

The chain links TRBV2 to TRBJ1-3; D gene ambiguous. This CDR3 is built from 14 residues. Trimming left V 10 bases short and J 0 bases short, with 13 bases between. Germline loops: CDR1 SNHLY, CDR2 FYNNEI. This CDR3 reads CAIDEGSSGNTIYF. CDR3 sequence (DNA): TGTGCCATTGATGAGGGTTCCTCTGGAAACACCATATATTTT.

The V and J genes are TRBV21-1 and TRBJ2-3; TRBD2, as called in the table, went unchecked against the DNA. TRBV21-1 is termed a pseudogene. The CDR3 is made up of 17 amino acids. CDR3 loop: CASSKIWLRESRDTQYF. CDR3 DNA sequence: TGTGCCAGCAGCAAAATTTGGTTGAGGGAGTCAAGAGATACGCAGTATTTT.